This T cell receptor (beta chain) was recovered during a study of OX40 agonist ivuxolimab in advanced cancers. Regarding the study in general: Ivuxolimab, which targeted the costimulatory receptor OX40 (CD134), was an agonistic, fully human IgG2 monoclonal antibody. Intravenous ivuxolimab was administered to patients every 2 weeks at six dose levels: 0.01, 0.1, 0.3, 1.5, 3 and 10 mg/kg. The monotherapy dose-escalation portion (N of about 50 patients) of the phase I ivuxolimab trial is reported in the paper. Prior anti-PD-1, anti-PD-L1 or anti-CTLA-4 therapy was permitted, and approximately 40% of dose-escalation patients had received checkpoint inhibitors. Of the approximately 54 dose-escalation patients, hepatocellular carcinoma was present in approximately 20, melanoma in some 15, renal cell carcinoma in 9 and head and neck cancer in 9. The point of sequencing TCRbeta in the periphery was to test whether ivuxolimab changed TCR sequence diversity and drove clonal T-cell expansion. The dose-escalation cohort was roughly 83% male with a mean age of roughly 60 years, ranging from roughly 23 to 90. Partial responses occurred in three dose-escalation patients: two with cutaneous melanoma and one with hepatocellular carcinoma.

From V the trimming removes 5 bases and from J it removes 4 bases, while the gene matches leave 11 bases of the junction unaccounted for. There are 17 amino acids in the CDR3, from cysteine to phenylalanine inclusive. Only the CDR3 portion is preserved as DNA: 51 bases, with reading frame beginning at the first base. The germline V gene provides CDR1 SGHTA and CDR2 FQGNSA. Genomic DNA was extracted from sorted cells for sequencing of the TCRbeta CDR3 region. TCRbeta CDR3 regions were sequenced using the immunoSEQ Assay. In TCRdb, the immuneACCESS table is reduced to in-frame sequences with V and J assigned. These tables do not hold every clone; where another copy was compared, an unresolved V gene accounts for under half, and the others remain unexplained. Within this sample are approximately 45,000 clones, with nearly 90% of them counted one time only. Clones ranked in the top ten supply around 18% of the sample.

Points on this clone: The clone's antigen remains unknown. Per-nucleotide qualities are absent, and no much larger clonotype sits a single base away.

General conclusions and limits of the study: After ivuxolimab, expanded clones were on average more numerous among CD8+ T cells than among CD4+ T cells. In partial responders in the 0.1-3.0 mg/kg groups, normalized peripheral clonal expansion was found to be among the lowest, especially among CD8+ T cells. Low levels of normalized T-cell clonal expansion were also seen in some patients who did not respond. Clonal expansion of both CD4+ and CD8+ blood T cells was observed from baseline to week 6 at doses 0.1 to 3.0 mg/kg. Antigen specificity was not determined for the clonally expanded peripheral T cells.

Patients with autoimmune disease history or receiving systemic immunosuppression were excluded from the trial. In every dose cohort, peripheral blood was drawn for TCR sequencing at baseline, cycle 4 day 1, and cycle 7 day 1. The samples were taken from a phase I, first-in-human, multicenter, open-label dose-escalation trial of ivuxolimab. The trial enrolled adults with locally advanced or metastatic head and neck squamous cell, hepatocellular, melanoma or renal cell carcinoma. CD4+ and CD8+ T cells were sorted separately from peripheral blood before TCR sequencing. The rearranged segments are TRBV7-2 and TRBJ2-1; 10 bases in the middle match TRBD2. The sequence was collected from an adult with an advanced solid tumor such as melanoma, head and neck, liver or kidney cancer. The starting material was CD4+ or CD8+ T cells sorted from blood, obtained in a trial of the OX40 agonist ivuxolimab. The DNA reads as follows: TGTGCCAGCAGCCCTTTAGCGGGGGGTAACTATTACAATGAGCAGTTCTTC. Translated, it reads CASSPLAGGNYYNEQFF.